This T cell receptor (beta chain) comes out of a study of T cells in Graves' hyperthyroidism and ophthalmopathy. Whole-study findings and limits: Among clonotypes expanded in thyroid above 0.001, most were also found in blood.

What was amplified from RNA transcripts were TCR beta CDR3 regions. The HTBI primer set served for first-round RT-PCR of the TCR CDR3. TCRdb processed the multiplex PCR reads anew with MiXCR; each CDR3 protein has one entry. The top ten clones hold roughly 60% of a sample with roughly 280,000 distinct CDR3 sequences, 20% to 25% of them seen once. At least ten counts were recorded for this clonotype. Its antigen remains unknown. This CDR3 region has 11 residues. Per germline, CDR1 LGHDT and CDR2 YNNKEL (reference sequence). V was shortened by 4 bases and J by 5 bases, with 6 bases between the two germline ends.

This sequence was found in a man aged 25-45 years with Graves' ophthalmopathy. This chain links TRBV3-1 with TRBJ2-7, with D unresolved. The sample taken for sequencing was blood. CDR3 loop: CASSRLDEQYF. CDR3 DNA: TGTGCCAGCAGCCGTCTGGACGAGCAGTACTTC.